The source of this TCR beta chain is a study of CD8+ T cells in alopecia areata. Study-wide background: Treatment comprised oral tofacitinib, 5 to 10 mg twice daily, in treated patients. Affected scalp percentage set treated patients' severity scores. Study-wide results and caveats: It was lesional scalp, especially alopecia totalis/universalis, that showed higher clonality than normal scalp.

Treatment reported: oral pan-JAK inhibitor, 5-10 mg twice daily. As for this clone: Its antigen is undetermined.

Once RNA had been extracted, it was reverse transcribed into cDNA to act as the sequencing template. The protocol was immunoSEQ multiplex PCR, while the TCRdb copy is restricted to in-frame clones and leaves out a portion. This sample has about 190,000 clones, with roughly three fifths found just once. The CDR3 runs to 12 residues. CDR1 is SGHVS and CDR2 is FNYEAQ in the germline V gene. V was trimmed by 1 base and J by 3 bases, leaving 3 bases between them. The chain employs TRBV7-6 and TRBJ2-5; D remains unclear. Sequences were derived from CD4+ T cells sorted from blood, sampled around week 50, from a patient treated with tofacitinib. The TCR originated in a human donor with alopecia areata. The CDR3 region has the DNA TGTGCCAGCAGCTTAGGAAAAGAGACCCAGTACTTC. It yields the protein CASSLGKETQYF.